The TCR beta chain described here comes from a study of cytomegalovirus exposure and HLA in healthy donors. The CDR3 is 16 residues long. From germline, CDR1 is SEHNR and CDR2 FQNEAQ (reference sequence). V was pared by 5 bases and J by 1 base, with 8 bases of the junction left unmatched. General observations from the study: Analyzed later, most CMV-associated TCR beta chains appeared HLA-restricted.

A word on this clone: The target antigen is unknown.

In the PCR, 60 Vbeta and 13 Jbeta primers were used. Here immunoSEQ multiplex PCR was the method, and the copy in TCRdb shows in-frame clones only, minus some. The data contain roughly 160,000 clones, over 75% of them singletons. The chain joins TRBV7-9 to TRBJ1-2, with 9 bases aligning to TRBD1. Sequenced sample: PBMCs. The sequence came from a man in his forties in good health and CMV-seronegative. CDR3 protein: CASSRTGALDNYGYTF. The DNA of the CDR3 is TGTGCCAGCAGCCGGACAGGGGCCCTGGATAACTATGGCTACACCTTC.